Each of the 27 T cell receptor beta chains below was sequenced from the same sample in a study of T cell responses to AZD1222 COVID-19 vaccine. The method was immunoSEQ multiplex PCR; TCRdb's version includes in-frame clones alone and lacks a portion of them. The sample yields about 130,000 clones, over 75% seen once. The sequencing used peripheral blood, collected on day 0 of AZD1222 vaccination. These receptor sequences come from an adult in good health.

This clone was picked up one time. V usage is TRBV5-1 and J usage is TRBJ1-1; 7 bases map to TRBD1. The germline CDR1 and CDR2 sequences are SGHRS and YFSETQ. Trimming took 3 bases from V and 6 from J; bases not matched to a gene: 11. The CDR3 extends over 15 amino acids. The CDR3: CASSSLGQTDSEAFF. The CDR3 DNA follows: TGCGCCAGCAGCTCCCTGGGACAGACGGACTCTGAAGCTTTCTTT.

This rearrangement joins TRBV29-1 to TRBJ2-3; D possibly corresponds to TRBD2 (6 bases). This CDR3 contains 18 residues. Germline V gene sequence: CDR1 SQVTM, CDR2 ANQGSEA. Trimming stripped 2 bases from V and 2 bases from J, with 23 bases between. In nucleotides, the CDR3 is TGCAGCGTTGAAAGCGGGTACAGTACGAGGGAACCCACAGATACGCAGTATTTT. This gives the protein CSVESGYSTREPTDTQYF.

The chain carries TRBV12-3 or TRBV12-4 and TRBJ1-1; D is unclear. The CDR3 spans 13 residues. Trimming took off 4 bases at V and 0 bases at J, with 6 bases between the two ends. In DNA, the CDR3 is TGTGCCAGCAGTTCGGTGATGAACACTGAAGCTTTCTTT. Protein sequence: CASSSVMNTEAFF.

The V gene is TRBV10-3, the J gene TRBJ2-3; tentative D call: TRBD2 (7 bases). Germline CDR1 ENHRY, CDR2 SYGVKD. The CDR3 is 14 amino acids. The V end lost 10 bases, the J end lost 5 bases, and 19 bases lay between the germline ends. The CDR3: CATRGAPKGDTQYF. The CDR3 region has the DNA TGTGCCACCCGGGGGGCCCCTAAAGGAGATACGCAGTATTTT.

This clone was picked up one time. V is TRBV13 and J is TRBJ1-1, with D perhaps TRBD1 (6 bases). The germline V gene has CDR1 PRHDT and CDR2 FYEKMQ (reference sequence). The CDR3 covers 16 residues. V lost 5 bases, J lost 0 bases, and 16 bases lay in between. CDR3 DNA sequence: TGTGCCAGCAGCCCGACCCGACAGGCAATGAACACTGAAGCTTTCTTT. Translating it yields CASSPTRQAMNTEAFF.

This clone was observed a few times. The chain has TRBV5-1 and TRBJ1-2, with D possibly being TRBD1 (6 bases). The V end lost 4 bases, the J end lost 4 bases, and 17 bases lay between the germline ends. CDR1 and CDR2 (germline): SGHRS, YFSETQ. The CDR3 has 15 residues. The CDR3 nucleotides are TGCGCCAGCAGCCTTGTGGACGGGGGCCTCTATGGCTACACCTTC. Translation gives CASSLVDGGLYGYTF.

The chain couples TRBV6-1 to TRBJ2-7; possibly TRBD1 for D (5 bases). This CDR3 comprises 14 residues. Germline CDR1 MNHNS, CDR2 SASEGT. V lost 3 bases and J lost 6, with 15 bases in between. In DNA, the CDR3 is TGTGCCAGCAGTGACATAGGGTACCAGGGCGAGCAGTACTTC. Residues: CASSDIGYQGEQYF.

The V and J genes are TRBV2 and TRBJ2-5, with D possibly being TRBD1 or TRBD2 (7 bases each). The germline gives CDR1 SNHLY, CDR2 FYNNEI. Trimming shortened V by 0 bases and J by 5 bases, and 13 bases separated the two germline ends. The CDR3 consists of 15 residues. CDR3 DNA sequence: TGTGCCAGCAGTGAAGCGCGTCAGGGGGGGGAGACCCAGTACTTC. Its protein is CASSEARQGGETQYF.

The V gene is TRBV28, the J gene TRBJ1-6; tentative D call: TRBD1 (5 bases). The V end was cut by 6 bases, the J end by 12 bases, with 21 bases between. The length of the CDR3 is 15 residues. From germline, CDR1 is MDHEN and CDR2 SYDVKM. CDR3 sequence: CASRTGSGTLGPLHF. CDR3 nucleotides: TGTGCCAGCAGAACCGGCTCCGGGACCTTGGGACCCCTCCACTTT.

The J gene is TRBJ2-5, the V gene TRBV5-1; maybe TRBD2 (6 bases). CDR1 is SGHRS and CDR2 is YFSETQ in the germline V gene. CDR3 length: 19 amino acids. Between the trimmed V and J ends, which lost 4 bases and 4 bases, there was a span of 29 bases. The CDR3 protein is CASSLGPGAARNKGETQYF. CDR3 DNA: TGCGCCAGCAGCCTGGGCCCGGGAGCTGCAAGAAACAAGGGAGAGACCCAGTACTTC.

The rearrangement links TRBV7-2 to TRBJ1-2; perhaps TRBD1 as D (6 bases). This CDR3 region has 14 residues. The germline V gene encodes CDR1 SGHTA and CDR2 FQGNSA. The germline V and J ends were trimmed by 5 bases and 3 bases, with 13 bases remaining between them. The CDR3 nucleotides are TGTGCCAGCAGCCGGGCGGGGGCGGACTATGGCTACACCTTC. Translated: CASSRAGADYGYTF.

The genes are TRBV5-6 and TRBJ1-6; TRBD1 might be the D (5 bases). This CDR3 is 15 amino acids long. V was cut by 4 bases and J by 8 bases, with 16 bases left in between. Germline loops: CDR1 SGHDT, CDR2 YYEEEE. The CDR3 region has the DNA TGTGCCAGCAGCCTTCTCGGGGCTGGGTATTCACCCCTCCACTTT. It yields the protein CASSLLGAGYSPLHF.

The gene calls are TRBV9 and TRBJ1-5; D possibly corresponds to TRBD1 (5 bases). V shed 4 bases and J shed 7 bases, with 24 bases lying between them. The CDR3 covers 17 residues. The germline gives CDR1 SGDLS, CDR2 YYNGEE. CDR3 DNA sequence: TGTGCCAGCAGCCCATCGAGGGGCAACGGGTATGGGCAGCCCCAGCATTTT. Its translation: CASSPSRGNGYGQPQHF.

V and J are TRBV18 and TRBJ1-4, with D unclear. The V gene's germline CDR1 is KGHSH and CDR2 LQKENI. This CDR3 has 16 residues. V gave up 2 bases and J gave up 4 bases, with 14 bases separating them. The CDR3 DNA reads as TGTGCCAGCTCACCAATCGGGCCAGGCCTTAATGAAAAACTGTTTTTT. Its protein product is CASSPIGPGLNEKLFF.

This rearrangement joins TRBV7-2 to TRBJ1-5; D gene ambiguous. V was trimmed by 0 bases and J by 6 bases, leaving 12 bases between them. Germline V gene data show CDR1 as SGHTA and CDR2 as FQGNSA. This CDR3 has 15 residues. CDR3 coding DNA: TGTGCCAGCAGCTTAGCGGTAGGCCCCGGTCAGCCCCAGCATTTT. Translated: CASSLAVGPGQPQHF.

The chain combines TRBV11-2 with TRBJ1-4, with D unresolved. The CDR3 runs 12 residues. Germline V gene sequence: CDR1 SGHAT, CDR2 FQNNGV. The V gene lost 0 bases and the J gene lost 14 bases, with 10 bases spanning the gap. CDR3 in amino acids: CASSLDLSGLFF. The DNA of the CDR3 is TGTGCCAGCAGCTTAGATCTCTCGGGGCTGTTTTTT. Full variable domain (outside the CDR3, taken from reference TRBV11-2 and TRBJ1-4): EAGVAQSPRYKIIEKRQSVAFWCNPISGHATLYWYQQILGQGPKLLIQFQNNGVVDDSQLPKDRFSAERLKGVDSTLKIQPAKLEDSAVYLCASSLDLSGLFFGSGTQLSVL.

The chain is built from TRBV6-2 or TRBV6-3 and TRBJ2-1, with 7 bases aligning to TRBD1. CDR3 length: 13 amino acids. The J segment lost 9 bases and the V segment lost 0 bases, leaving 2 bases of the junction unmatched. The germline V gene has CDR1 MNHEY and CDR2 SVGEGT. CDR3 bases: TGTGCCAGCAGTTACTCTTCAGGGGGTGAGCAGTTCTTC. Protein: CASSYSSGGEQFF.

The V call is TRBV7-2, the J call TRBJ1-2; possibly TRBD1 for D (6 bases). The CDR3 runs 12 residues. V was pared by 1 base and J by 8 bases, with 8 bases between. Germline loops: CDR1 SGHTA, CDR2 FQGNSA. The CDR3 loop reads CASSLGGQGYTF. The CDR3 nucleotides are TGTGCCAGCAGCTTAGGCGGACAGGGCTACACCTTC. Drawing the rest from reference TRBV7-2 and TRBJ1-2, the complete variable domain is GAGVSQSPSNKVTEKGKDVELRCDPISGHTALYWYRQSLGQGLEFLIYFQGNSAPDKSGLPSDRFSAERTGGSVSTLTIQRTQQEDSAVYLCASSLGGQGYTFGSGTRLTVV.

About this clone itself: It is unclear where the CDR3 begins or ends on the DNA, so no DNA is shown, and the CDR3 is as TCRdb lists it. J is TRBJ2-3 and V is TRBV6-1; the table's TRBD1 call for D was not verified on the DNA. In germline, CDR1 is MNHNS, CDR2 SASEGT. The CDR3 extends over 15 residues, inclusive of both ends. The CDR3 sequence: CASSLTGFFGDTQYF.

The chain recombines TRBV11-2 with TRBJ1-2; 8 bases fit TRBD1. This CDR3 is 15 amino acids long. V gave up 5 bases and J gave up 8 bases; unmatched junction bases: 13. Germline V gene lookup returns CDR1 SGHAT and CDR2 FQNNGV. CDR3 amino acids: CASSRPGTGMGGYTF. DNA for the CDR3: TGTGCCAGCAGCCGTCCCGGGACAGGAATGGGAGGCTACACCTTC. The whole variable domain, filled in from reference TRBV11-2 and TRBJ1-2, reads EAGVAQSPRYKIIEKRQSVAFWCNPISGHATLYWYQQILGQGPKLLIQFQNNGVVDDSQLPKDRFSAERLKGVDSTLKIQPAKLEDSAVYLCASSRPGTGMGGYTFGSGTRLTVV.

This chain connects TRBV3-1 (or the pseudogene TRBV3-2) to TRBJ1-3; 11 nucleotides align to TRBD1. Losses at the gene ends were 5 bases for V and 3 bases for J; bases not matched to a gene: 9. The CDR3 contains 17 residues. The germline gives CDR1 LGHDT, CDR2 YNNKEL (reference sequence). The CDR3 region is CASSYPGQGERGNTIYF. The CDR3 DNA follows: TGTGCCAGCAGCTATCCGGGACAGGGGGAACGTGGAAACACCATATATTTT.

This sequence joins TRBV2 and TRBJ1-1, with D possibly being TRBD1 (5 bases). CDR1 and CDR2 from the germline V gene are SNHLY and FYNNEI. The CDR3 covers 13 residues. With 6 bases removed from V and 1 base from J, the gap between germline ends came to 9 bases. The CDR3, as DNA: TGTGCCAGCAGGACAGATACGAACACTGAAGCTTTCTTT. Translating gives CASRTDTNTEAFF.

The chain combines TRBV10-2 with TRBJ1-4; D remains ambiguous. CDR1 WSHSY and CDR2 SAAADI come from the germline V gene. CDR3 length: 11 residues. Deletions cut 7 bases from V and 10 bases from J, with 10 bases between. The CDR3 nucleotides are TGCGCCAGCAAATCCTTGCGAAAACTGTTTTTT. Translating gives CASKSLRKLFF.

This chain joins TRBV7-9 and TRBJ1-5, with 7 bases aligning to TRBD1. The CDR3 runs 15 residues. Unmatched junction bases numbered 4, after V lost 1 base and J lost 4 bases. The germline V gene encodes CDR1 SEHNR and CDR2 FQNEAQ (reference sequence). The chain's CDR3 is CASSLGGGTNQPQHF. CDR3 nucleotide sequence: TGTGCCAGCAGCTTAGGAGGGGGCACGAATCAGCCCCAGCATTTT.

The chain is built from TRBV3-1 (or the pseudogene TRBV3-2) and TRBJ1-6; D perhaps matches TRBD1 (5 bases). Germline assignment: CDR1 LGHDT and CDR2 YNNKEL (reference sequence). This CDR3 is 14 amino acids long. V dropped 1 base and J dropped 10 bases, with 11 bases sitting between them. The CDR3, as DNA: TGTGCCAGCAGCCAAGCGGCAGGGATATCACCCCTCCACTTT. It translates to CASSQAAGISPLHF.

The rearrangement links TRBV30 to TRBJ1-2, with D hard to call. This CDR3 spans 16 amino acids. Trimming left V 0 bases short and J 3 bases short, with 17 bases between. Per the germline V gene, CDR1 is GTSNPN and CDR2 is SVGIG (reference sequence). The CDR3 nucleotides are TGTGCCTGGAGTGTACGATCGGCCCCGGATTACTATGGCTACACCTTC. Its protein is CAWSVRSAPDYYGYTF.

This clone appeared a few times. V is TRBV7-9 and J is TRBJ1-2, with D uncertain. The CDR3 has 15 amino acids. Germline values: CDR1 SEHNR, CDR2 FQNEAQ (reference sequence). V was pared by 5 bases and J by 4 bases, with 17 bases between. The CDR3 reads CASSPAVVFTYGYTF. The CDR3 DNA reads as TGTGCCAGCAGCCCAGCAGTGGTTTTTACCTATGGCTACACCTTC.